This passage covers 22 T cell receptor beta chains from one sample sequenced in a study of blood T cell repertoires in COVID-19 (dated by TCRdb to 2018 to 2021). Libraries were prepared through the immunoSEQ multiplex PCR assay. The clones in this table, taken by TCRdb from immuneACCESS, are in-frame only. Not every clone is retained; where verified, under half of the shortfall comes from an unresolved V gene, and the cause of the rest is unknown. This sample comprises tens of thousands of clones, less than 90% of them detected only once. The top ten hold approximately 5% of the sample. The sample consisted of peripheral blood. The receptors were gathered from a man older than 75 in a cohort sampled during active COVID-19.

This clone was detected only once. This chain links TRBV2 with TRBJ1-5; 7 bases map to TRBD1. V shed 6 bases, J shed 6 bases, and the junction held 5 bases outside the gene matches. CDR1 SNHLY and CDR2 FYNNEI come from the germline V gene. The CDR3 loop spans 13 amino acids. Here the CDR3 reads CASSTGVRQPQHF. The CDR3 nucleotides read TGTGCCAGCAGCACAGGGGTTCGTCAGCCCCAGCATTTT.

This clone was seen more than once but under ten times. The genes are TRBV18 and TRBJ1-2; 9 bases are a match to TRBD1. This CDR3 comprises 13 residues. V shed 3 bases and J 4 bases; nucleotides not matched to a gene: 0. Germline V gives CDR1 KGHSH, CDR2 LQKENI. The DNA for the CDR3 is TGTGCCAGCTCACCGGACAGGGGCTATGGCTACACCTTC. Its translation: CASSPDRGYGYTF.

The gene calls are TRBV7-3 and TRBJ1-1, with 7 bases aligning to TRBD1. Unmatched junction bases numbered 6, after V lost 4 bases and J lost 1 base. The CDR3 extends over 15 amino acids. In germline, CDR1 is SGHTA, CDR2 FQGTGA. CDR3 in DNA: TGTGCCAGCAGCTCCGAGGGGGCAGGGAACACTGAAGCTTTCTTT. Amino acid sequence: CASSSEGAGNTEAFF.

V is TRBV11-2 and J is TRBJ2-3, with 10 bases lining up with TRBD2. V gave up 1 base and J gave up 2 bases; unmatched junction bases: 6. This CDR3 region has 17 residues. CDR1 and CDR2 (germline): SGHAT, FQNNGV. The CDR3 DNA reads TGTGCCAGCAGCTTAGTTCTAGCGGGGGTTACCACAGATACGCAGTATTTT. It codes for CASSLVLAGVTTDTQYF.

The chain employs TRBV6-5 and TRBJ2-7, with unresolved D. Germline V gene lookup returns CDR1 MNHEY and CDR2 SVGAGI. CDR3 length: 12 residues. Trimming left V 6 bases short and J 0 bases short, with 6 bases between. CDR3 loop: CASRPGSYEQYF. CDR3 in DNA: TGTGCCAGCAGGCCCGGCTCCTACGAGCAGTACTTC.

The genes are TRBV5-1 and TRBJ2-2, with TRBD2 matching 11 bases. CDR3 length: 17 amino acids. With 2 bases clipped from V and 7 bases from J, the junction kept 10 bases outside the gene matches. Germline lookup yields CDR1 SGHRS and CDR2 YFSETQ. CDR3 region: CASSLRLAGGQHGELFF. The CDR3 region has the DNA TGCGCCAGCAGCTTACGATTAGCGGGAGGGCAGCACGGGGAGCTGTTTTTT.

The chain combines TRBV10-1 with TRBJ2-5; D not certain. Germline CDR1 and CDR2: WNHNN and SYGVQD (reference sequence). V lost 3 bases to trimming and J lost 9 bases, with 11 bases between them. This CDR3 contains 12 residues. The CDR3 region is CASSDSSRAQYF. The CDR3 coding sequence is TGCGCCAGCAGTGATAGTAGCCGAGCCCAGTACTTC.

This sequence joins TRBV30 and TRBJ2-2; TRBD2 matches at 12 bases. Germline V gene data show CDR1 as GTSNPN and CDR2 as SVGIG (reference sequence). The CDR3 consists of 18 residues. With V trimmed by 2 bases and J by 0 bases, 7 bases remained unmatched. The CDR3 DNA is TGTGCCTGGAGTTTTCAACGGACTAGCGGGACGAACACCGGGGAGCTGTTTTTT. Amino acids: CAWSFQRTSGTNTGELFF.

The table lists this clone with a count of one. The gene calls are TRBV2 and TRBJ1-1; 8 nucleotides align to TRBD1. Trimming took 10 bases from V and 6 from J; bases not matched to a gene: 10. Germline assignment: CDR1 SNHLY and CDR2 FYNNEI. This CDR3 contains 13 residues. The CDR3 is CATTGARGPEAFF. CDR3 nucleotides: TGTGCCACAACAGGGGCCAGGGGGCCTGAAGCTTTCTTT. The whole variable domain, remainder taken from reference TRBV2 and TRBJ1-1, is EPEVTQTPSHQVTQMGQEVILRCVPISNHLYFYWYRQILGQKVEFLVSFYNNEISEKSEIFDDQFSVERPDGSNFTLKIRSTKLEDSAMYFCATTGARGPEAFFGQGTRLTVV.

The CDR3 DNA reads TGTGCCAGCGACCCCAGGGACACAGATACGCAGTATTTT. It is translated as CASDPRDTDTQYF. V is TRBV6-5 and J is TRBJ2-3, with D tentatively TRBD1 (5 bases). CDR1 is MNHEY and CDR2 is SVGAGI in the germline V gene. Deletions cut 8 bases from V and 2 bases from J, with 11 bases between. This CDR3 is built from 13 residues.

The rearrangement links TRBV5-4 to TRBJ1-4, with D perhaps matching TRBD1 (6 bases). Trimming shortened V by 0 bases and J by 7 bases, and 7 bases separated the two germline ends. The CDR3 loop spans 13 amino acids. Germline V CDR1 and CDR2: SGHNT, YYREEE (reference sequence). The CDR3: CASSLDRVEKLFF. In DNA form, the CDR3 reads TGTGCCAGCAGCTTGGACAGGGTTGAAAAACTGTTTTTT.

This clone was detected only a few times. The gene calls are TRBV7-9 and TRBJ2-7, with 7 bases aligning to TRBD1. The germline CDR1 and CDR2 sequences are SEHNR and FQNEAQ (reference sequence). The CDR3 totals 12 residues. Trimming at V came to 3 bases and at J to 6 bases, leaving 2 bases not matched to a gene. CDR3 DNA sequence: TGTGCCAGCAGCTTTACAGGGGTCGAGCAGTACTTC. This sequence encodes CASSFTGVEQYF. Full variable domain (rest looked up from reference TRBV7-9 and TRBJ2-7): DTGVSQNPRHKITKRGQNVTFRCDPISEHNRLYWYRQTLGQGPEFLTYFQNEAQLEKSRLLSDRFSAERPKGSFSTLEIQRTEQGDSAMYLCASSFTGVEQYFGPGTRLTVT.

The V call is TRBV5-4, the J call TRBJ2-7; weak D call: TRBD1 (5 bases). V was clipped by 8 bases and J by 7 bases, with 16 bases between them. The length of the CDR3 is 12 residues. Germline CDR1 and CDR2: SGHNT and YYREEE (reference sequence). The CDR3 DNA follows: TGTGCCAGTGCAGATCCGCCAGGGGAGCAGTACTTC. Translated, it gives CASADPPGEQYF.

The rearrangement joins TRBV19 to TRBJ2-2; D is unresolved. CDR3 length equals 15 residues. Looked up from germline, CDR1 is LNHDA and CDR2 is SQIVND (reference sequence). Between the trimmed V and J ends, which lost 1 base and 4 bases, there was a span of 10 bases. The CDR3 reads CASSIVATSTGELFF. Written as DNA, the CDR3 is TGTGCCAGTAGTATAGTGGCGACAAGCACCGGGGAGCTGTTTTTT.

The chain has TRBV4-2 and TRBJ2-3; the match to TRBD2 covers 13 bases. Germline V gene lookup returns CDR1 LGHNA and CDR2 YNFKEQ. The CDR3 contains 15 residues. Trimming at V came to 2 bases and at J to 7 bases, leaving 3 bases not matched to a gene. The CDR3 DNA reads TGTGCCAGCAGCCAAAGACTAGCGGGAGGAAATACGCAGTATTTT. Protein product: CASSQRLAGGNTQYF.

The rearrangement uses TRBV30 and TRBJ1-1, with TRBD1 as a possible D gene (5 bases). V shed 0 bases and J shed 3 bases, with 11 bases lying between them. CDR1 GTSNPN and CDR2 SVGIG come from the germline V gene (reference sequence). The CDR3 is 14 amino acids. In DNA form, the CDR3 reads TGTGCCTGGAGTGTATTGGGGGGGGACACTGAAGCTTTCTTT. It is translated as CAWSVLGGDTEAFF.

The gene calls are TRBV5-1 and TRBJ2-1; D may be TRBD1 (6 bases). The CDR3 loop spans 17 amino acids. The germline V and J ends were trimmed by 0 bases and 1 base, with 14 bases remaining between them. Per the germline V gene, CDR1 is SGHRS and CDR2 is YFSETQ. CDR3 amino acids: CASSLDQGQDSYNEQFF. The CDR3 DNA is TGCGCCAGCAGCTTGGATCAGGGGCAAGATTCCTACAATGAGCAGTTCTTC.

This rearrangement joins TRBV27 to TRBJ2-2; 9 bases are shared with TRBD2. V lost 2 bases and J lost 7; bases outside the gene matches: 14. The CDR3 length is 18 residues. Germline assignment: CDR1 MNHEY and CDR2 SMNVEV (reference sequence). The CDR3 sequence: CASSLVGPIAGVGGELFF. CDR3 nucleotide sequence: TGTGCCAGCAGTTTAGTAGGTCCAATAGCGGGAGTCGGCGGGGAGCTGTTTTTT.

The chain combines TRBV30 with TRBJ1-1, with 8 bases identical to TRBD1. With V trimmed by 4 bases and J by 1 base, 5 bases remained unmatched. The CDR3 spans 14 residues. Germline CDR1 reads GTSNPN; CDR2 reads SVGIG (reference sequence). DNA for the CDR3: TGTGCCTGGACTCCGACAGGGGCGAACACTGAAGCTTTCTTT. This gives the protein CAWTPTGANTEAFF.

The chain joins TRBV10-3 to TRBJ2-7; D might be TRBD1 (6 bases). CDR1 and CDR2 (germline): ENHRY, SYGVKD. There are 13 residues in the CDR3. V lost 2 bases and J 5 bases, leaving 10 bases between the germline ends. This CDR3 is CAISEQGTDEQYF. Here the CDR3 DNA reads TGTGCCATCAGTGAGCAGGGGACGGACGAGCAGTACTTC.

This chain uses TRBV18 with TRBJ1-1; possibly TRBD1 for D (5 bases). The CDR3 length is 14 residues. CDR1 and CDR2 from the germline V gene are KGHSH and LQKENI. V shed 5 bases and J shed 6 bases, with 16 bases lying between them. The CDR3 bases are TGTGCCAGCTCAGTAAAGTCGACAGAGCCTGAAGCTTTCTTT. This sequence encodes CASSVKSTEPEAFF. Full variable domain (outside the CDR3, taken from reference TRBV18 and TRBJ1-1): NAGVMQNPRHLVRRRGQEARLRCSPMKGHSHVYWYRQLPEEGLKFMVYLQKENIIDESGMPKERFSAEFPKEGPSILRIQQVVRGDSAAYFCASSVKSTEPEAFFGQGTRLTVV.

The chain combines TRBV19 with TRBJ2-7; 7 nucleotides match TRBD2. Germline lookup yields CDR1 LNHDA and CDR2 SQIVND (reference sequence). The CDR3 runs 15 residues. J was trimmed by 3 bases and V by 5 bases; bases with no gene match: 10. In nucleotides, the CDR3 is TGTGCCAGTAGTGCACGGGGCGGGGGAATCTACGAGCAGTACTTC. Protein sequence: CASSARGGGIYEQYF.